This passage covers 21 T cell receptor beta chains from one sample sequenced in a study of blood T cells in healthy people across ages. A sample-barcoded 5' primer and a J-beta primer mix were used in a second PCR of roughly 7 to 11 cycles. MiXCR, applied by TCRdb to the 5' RACE reads, yields one record per CDR3 protein. The repertoire holds 250,000 to 300,000 distinct CDR3 sequences, with less than 30% as singletons. Sequenced material: blood. These receptors were collected from a woman in her 70s in good health.

The chain links TRBV7-2 to TRBJ2-7; D might be TRBD1 (5 bases). Trimming pared 5 bases from V and 2 bases from J, leaving 7 bases between. In germline, CDR1 is SGHTA, CDR2 FQGNSA. The CDR3 extends over 12 amino acids. The CDR3 DNA follows: TGTGCCAGCAGCACAGGAGCCTACGAGCAGTACTTC. It codes for CASSTGAYEQYF.

The chain uses TRBV6-2 or TRBV6-3 and TRBJ2-1; tentatively, D is TRBD2 (6 bases). Deletions cut 0 bases from V and 7 bases from J, with 10 bases between. CDR1 and CDR2 from the germline V gene are MNHEY and SVGEGT. The CDR3 contains 14 residues. The CDR3 region is CASSYSTRGNEQFF. In nucleotides, the CDR3 is TGTGCCAGCAGTTACTCGACTCGGGGGAATGAGCAGTTCTTC.

The rearrangement joins TRBV7-9 to TRBJ2-4; 10 bases agree with TRBD1. The CDR3 extends over 15 amino acids. Germline V gives CDR1 SEHNR, CDR2 FQNEAQ (reference sequence). The V gene end was trimmed by 4 bases and the J gene end by 7 bases; junction bases not matched to a gene: 7. CDR3 DNA sequence: TGTGCCAGCAGCTGGACAGGGGGAGATGGGAACATTCAGTACTTC. As protein: CASSWTGGDGNIQYF.

As for this clonotype: A read error is possible here, since a much larger clone lies one base away. The chain combines TRBV29-1 with TRBJ2-1, with 10 bases identical to TRBD1. The J call may be mistaken, given a closer DNA end match to TRBJ2-7. Per germline, CDR1 SQVTM and CDR2 ANQGSEA. CDR3 length: 16 amino acids. DNA for the CDR3: TGCAGCGCTACCGGGACAGGGGACCGCTCCTCCTACGAGCAGTACTTC. Protein sequence: CSATGTGDRSSYEQYF.

This clonotype came up a few times. The chain couples TRBV5-1 to TRBJ2-2, with D possibly being TRBD2 (6 bases). V lost 0 bases to trimming and J lost 4 bases, with 10 bases between them. The CDR3 consists of 15 residues. In germline, CDR1 is SGHRS, CDR2 YFSETQ. This CDR3 is CASSLAPGSTGELFF. CDR3 nucleotides: TGCGCCAGCAGCTTGGCCCCCGGGAGCACCGGGGAGCTGTTTTTT. The full variable domain, in which reference TRBV5-1 and TRBJ2-2 provide the parts outside the CDR3, is KAGVTQTPRYLIKTRGQQVTLSCSPISGHRSVSWYQQTPGQGLQFLFEYFSETQRNKGNFPGRFSGRQFSNSRSEMNVSTLELGDSALYLCASSLAPGSTGELFFGEGSRLTVL.

The chain uses TRBV6-5 and TRBJ2-3; maybe TRBD2 (6 bases). The germline V gene has CDR1 MNHEY and CDR2 SVGAGI. The CDR3 is 13 amino acids. Trimming cost V 6 bases and J 5 bases, with 12 bases left between them. The CDR3 loop is CASRPGALDTQYF. The CDR3 DNA reads TGTGCCAGCAGACCGGGAGCCCTAGATACGCAGTATTTT.

The chain has TRBV12-3 or TRBV12-4 and TRBJ2-7; 13 nucleotides align to TRBD2. Trimming cost V 6 bases and J 0 bases; bases outside gene matches: 2. This CDR3 is 15 amino acids long. The CDR3, as DNA: TGTGCCAGCAGCCGGACTAGCGGGAGCTCCTACGAGCAGTACTTC. This sequence encodes CASSRTSGSSYEQYF.

A few counts support this clonotype. The V gene is TRBV28, the J gene TRBJ1-2; no reliable D call. The V and J ends lost 6 bases and 3 bases respectively, with 14 bases between them. This CDR3 is built from 14 residues. CDR1 and CDR2 from the germline V gene are MDHEN and SYDVKM. CDR3 sequence reads: CASRPVDVYYGYTF. In DNA, the CDR3 is TGTGCCAGCAGACCCGTAGACGTATACTATGGCTACACCTTC.

The chain carries TRBV9 and TRBJ2-2, with D perhaps matching TRBD1 (6 bases). V shed 2 bases and J shed 7 bases, with 12 bases lying between them. The CDR3 covers 14 residues. Per the germline V gene, CDR1 is SGDLS and CDR2 is YYNGEE. The CDR3 region has the DNA TGTGCCAGCAGCGTGGGACAATTTATCGGGGAGCTGTTTTTT. Protein: CASSVGQFIGELFF.

A few counts support this clonotype. V gene TRBV20-1 combines with J gene TRBJ2-1, with a possible D match to TRBD2 (5 bases). CDR1 is DFQATT and CDR2 is SNEGSKA in the germline V gene (reference sequence). This CDR3 comprises 12 residues. The V end lost 5 bases, the J end lost 7 bases, and 12 bases lay between the germline ends. The CDR3 is CSAWESRNEQFF. Written as DNA, the CDR3 is TGCAGTGCTTGGGAGAGTCGAAATGAGCAGTTCTTC.

This sequence joins TRBV3-1 and TRBJ2-5, with TRBD1 matching 9 bases. The CDR3 loop spans 14 amino acids. Germline-derived CDR1 and CDR2 are LGHDT and YNNKEL (reference sequence). Trimming at V came to 5 bases and at J to 4 bases, leaving 5 bases not matched to a gene. CDR3 sequence reads: CASSGTGLAETQYF. DNA of the CDR3: TGTGCCAGCAGCGGGACAGGGTTGGCAGAGACCCAGTACTTC.

CDR3 nucleotides: TGCAGTGCTAGAGATCGGCGGGAGGCCTCCCAAGAGACCCAGTACTTC. It is translated as CSARDRREASQETQYF. V and J are TRBV20-1 and TRBJ2-5; 8 nucleotides match TRBD2. Germline V gene lookup returns CDR1 DFQATT and CDR2 SNEGSKA (reference sequence). The CDR3 is 16 amino acids. The ends lost 0 bases at V and 1 base at J; junction bases unmatched: 7.

This clonotype was picked up a small number of times. This rearrangement joins TRBV18 to TRBJ1-4; D ambiguous. Germline CDR1 reads KGHSH; CDR2 reads LQKENI. The V end lost 5 bases, the J end lost 7 bases, and 11 bases lay between the germline ends. The CDR3 sequence is 13 residues long. The CDR3 DNA reads as TGTGCCAGCTCATTTTCAGCGGGTGAAAAACTGTTTTTT. This encodes CASSFSAGEKLFF.

This chain joins TRBV5-1 and TRBJ2-5; weak D call: TRBD2 (6 bases). V lost 4 bases and J lost 1, with 17 bases in between. The germline V gene has CDR1 SGHRS and CDR2 YFSETQ. The length of the CDR3 is 16 residues. The CDR3 nucleotides read TGCGCCAGCAGCCCCGGGGAGGCAACACTCCAAGAGACCCAGTACTTC. Encoded protein: CASSPGEATLQETQYF.

In this sample, this clonotype turned up a few times. The genes are TRBV27 and TRBJ2-3, with D possibly being TRBD2 (6 bases). CDR1 is MNHEY, CDR2 SMNVEV, per germline (reference sequence). The CDR3 has 13 residues. Trimming removed 4 bases from V and 4 bases from J, with 9 bases in between. The CDR3, as DNA: TGTGCCAGCAGTTGGCGGGGATCAGATACGCAGTATTTT. Translation gives CASSWRGSDTQYF.

CDR3 nucleotide sequence: TGCAGTGTAGGGACCTCCTACGAGCAGTACTTC. Amino acids: CSVGTSYEQYF. This chain connects TRBV20-1 to TRBJ2-5; tentatively, D is TRBD1 or TRBD2 (5 bases each). The tail of the sequence fits TRBJ2-7 better, so the J call may be wrong. The CDR3 loop spans 11 amino acids. The V gene's germline CDR1 is DFQATT and CDR2 SNEGSKA (reference sequence).

A few counts support this clonotype. The V call is TRBV20-1, the J call TRBJ2-5; 12 bases are a match to TRBD2. The V gene end was trimmed by 0 bases and the J gene end by 5 bases; junction bases not matched to a gene: 1. This CDR3 spans 14 amino acids. Germline V gene lookup returns CDR1 DFQATT and CDR2 SNEGSKA (reference sequence). Here the CDR3 reads CSARDTSGRETQYF. The CDR3 region has the DNA TGCAGTGCTAGAGATACTAGCGGGAGGGAGACCCAGTACTTC.

The V call is TRBV7-3, the J call TRBJ1-1, with TRBD1 identical over 7 bases. The CDR3 runs 14 residues. Trimming at V came to 5 bases and at J to 1 base, leaving 4 bases not matched to a gene. Germline CDR1 and CDR2: SGHTA and FQGTGA. CDR3 protein: CASSTQGRNTEAFF. The CDR3 DNA follows: TGTGCCAGCAGCACACAGGGGCGGAACACTGAAGCTTTCTTT.

The chain links TRBV6-5 to TRBJ1-1; tentative D call: TRBD1 (6 bases). The germline V gene has CDR1 MNHEY and CDR2 SVGAGI. This CDR3 region has 17 residues. V was trimmed by 4 bases and J by 1 base, leaving 19 bases between them. The DNA of the CDR3 is TGTGCCAGCAGTTCCACAGGGTCCAGAATAAAGAACACTGAAGCTTTCTTT. Its translation is CASSSTGSRIKNTEAFF.

The sample holds a few counts of this clonotype. V is TRBV20-1 and J is TRBJ2-7, with 12 nucleotides matching TRBD2. This CDR3 has 13 residues. The germline CDR1 and CDR2 sequences are DFQATT and SNEGSKA (reference sequence). With V trimmed by 5 bases and J by 2 bases, 1 base remained unmatched. The CDR3 reads CSAWTSGTYEQYF. The CDR3 coding sequence is TGCAGTGCTTGGACTAGCGGGACCTACGAGCAGTACTTC.

Concerning this clonotype: A junction end diverges from the germline sequence, so it may reflect a read error. The chain uses TRBV29-1 and TRBJ1-1; 7 bases map to TRBD1. Germline CDR1 reads SQVTM; CDR2 reads ANQGSEA. CDR3 length: 14 residues. CDR3 residues: CSVDRQGGHTEALF. CDR3 sequence (DNA): TGCAGCGTTGATCGACAGGGAGGGCACACTGAAGCTCTCTTT.